The 11 T cell receptor beta chains below all came from one sample that was sequenced in a study of OX40 agonist ivuxolimab in advanced cancers. Some clones are missing from TCRdb's copy, which holds only in-frame ones; the method was immunoSEQ multiplex PCR. Counted here are about 100,000 clones, about 91% occurring once; the ten biggest clones make up 0.54%. The source was CD4+ or CD8+ T cells sorted from blood, collected in a trial of the OX40 agonist ivuxolimab. The receptor set was obtained from an adult with an advanced solid tumor such as melanoma, head and neck, liver or kidney cancer.

V is TRBV6-6 and J is TRBJ2-4; 10 bases are a match to TRBD1. The V and J ends lost 5 bases and 8 bases, in that order; junction bases with no gene match: 0. Germline V gene data show CDR1 as MNHNY and CDR2 as SVGAGI (reference sequence). The CDR3 length is 12 residues. The CDR3 loop reads CASSDRGHIQYF. CDR3 sequence (DNA): TGTGCCAGCAGTGACAGGGGGCACATTCAGTACTTC.

The rearrangement uses TRBV30 and TRBJ2-1; 8 bases align to TRBD2. The CDR3 is made up of 15 amino acids. CDR1 is GTSNPN, CDR2 SVGIG, per germline (reference sequence). Losses at the gene ends were 4 bases for V and 3 bases for J; bases not matched to a gene: 8. The CDR3 sequence: CAWTVETSGYNEQFF. The DNA of the CDR3 is TGTGCCTGGACCGTCGAAACTAGCGGCTACAATGAGCAGTTCTTC.

J is TRBJ2-1 and V is TRBV29-1; 7 bases agree with TRBD1. The V gene end was trimmed by 6 bases and the J gene end by 4 bases; junction bases not matched to a gene: 12. The CDR3 spans 15 residues. Germline V gene sequence: CDR1 SQVTM, CDR2 ANQGSEA. CDR3 DNA sequence: TGCAGCGTCCCCTCCCGGGACAGCAAATACAATGAGCAGTTCTTC. It encodes CSVPSRDSKYNEQFF.

The chain's CDR3 is CSAEGHLYNEQFF. CDR3 in DNA: TGCAGCGCCGAGGGACACCTTTACAATGAGCAGTTCTTC. The gene calls are TRBV29-1 and TRBJ2-1; D may be TRBD1 (6 bases). Germline-derived CDR1 and CDR2 are SQVTM and ANQGSEA. The V end lost 7 bases, the J end lost 4 bases, and 14 bases lay between the germline ends. This CDR3 has 13 residues.

In this sample, this clone turned up a few times. The rearrangement joins TRBV5-1 to TRBJ1-5, with D maybe TRBD1 (5 bases). This CDR3 is 13 amino acids long. Germline V CDR1 and CDR2: SGHRS, YFSETQ. Trimming left V 4 bases short and J 4 bases short, with 9 bases between. CDR3 coding DNA: TGCGCCAGCAGCCGGGACGTAAATCAGCCCCAGCATTTT. Encoded protein: CASSRDVNQPQHF.

This chain links TRBV2 with TRBJ2-3, with 11 bases lining up with TRBD2. Germline V gene sequence: CDR1 SNHLY, CDR2 FYNNEI. The CDR3 sequence is 15 residues long. Trimming cost V 7 bases and J 5 bases; bases outside gene matches: 8. Here the CDR3 reads CASTPLAGVGDTQYF. The CDR3 DNA follows: TGTGCCAGCACCCCACTAGCGGGAGTTGGAGATACGCAGTATTTT. The variable domain in full, completed from reference TRBV2 and TRBJ2-3, reads EPEVTQTPSHQVTQMGQEVILRCVPISNHLYFYWYRQILGQKVEFLVSFYNNEISEKSEIFDDQFSVERPDGSNFTLKIRSTKLEDSAMYFCASTPLAGVGDTQYFGPGTRLTVL.

This chain's CDR3 is CASTPPGQGANYGYTF. In DNA, the CDR3 is TGTGCCAGCACCCCCCCTGGACAGGGGGCTAACTATGGCTACACCTTC. This chain connects TRBV28 to TRBJ1-2, with 10 bases lining up with TRBD1. The CDR3 runs 16 residues. The V gene end was trimmed by 7 bases and the J gene end by 0 bases; junction bases not matched to a gene: 8. Germline CDR1 reads MDHEN; CDR2 reads SYDVKM.

The chain combines TRBV6-5 with TRBJ2-7, with TRBD1 as a possible D gene (6 bases). Germline values: CDR1 MNHEY, CDR2 SVGAGI. The V end was cut by 10 bases, the J end by 0 bases, with 13 bases between. The CDR3 is 13 residues long. This CDR3 is CATLTGDSYEQYF. The CDR3 DNA reads as TGTGCCACCTTGACAGGTGACTCCTACGAGCAGTACTTC.

This clone was counted between two and nine times. The same CDR3 arises from other DNA sequences in this sample as well. The chain links TRBV27 to TRBJ1-1, with TRBD1 matching over 7 bases. The V segment lost 6 bases and the J segment 3 bases; nucleotides outside the gene matches: 4. CDR3 length equals 13 residues. Germline-derived CDR1 and CDR2 are MNHEY and SMNVEV (reference sequence). CDR3 residues: CASRKQGYTEAFF. DNA of the CDR3: TGTGCCAGCAGGAAACAGGGGTACACTGAAGCTTTCTTT.

The J gene is TRBJ1-1, the V gene TRBV19; weak D call: TRBD1 (5 bases). With 3 bases removed from V and 1 base from J, the gap between germline ends came to 9 bases. CDR1 and CDR2 (germline): LNHDA, SQIVND (reference sequence). The CDR3 loop spans 14 amino acids. The chain's CDR3 is CASSISGGNTEAFF. CDR3 nucleotides: TGTGCCAGTAGTATCAGTGGGGGGAACACTGAAGCTTTCTTT.

V is TRBV5-1 and J is TRBJ2-5; possibly TRBD2 for D (5 bases). This CDR3 contains 13 residues. Germline V lookup: CDR1 SGHRS, CDR2 YFSETQ. The V end lost 4 bases, the J end lost 0 bases, and 7 bases lay between the germline ends. The CDR3 coding sequence is TGCGCCAGCAGCCCCGGGGACCAAGAGACCCAGTACTTC. Its protein is CASSPGDQETQYF.